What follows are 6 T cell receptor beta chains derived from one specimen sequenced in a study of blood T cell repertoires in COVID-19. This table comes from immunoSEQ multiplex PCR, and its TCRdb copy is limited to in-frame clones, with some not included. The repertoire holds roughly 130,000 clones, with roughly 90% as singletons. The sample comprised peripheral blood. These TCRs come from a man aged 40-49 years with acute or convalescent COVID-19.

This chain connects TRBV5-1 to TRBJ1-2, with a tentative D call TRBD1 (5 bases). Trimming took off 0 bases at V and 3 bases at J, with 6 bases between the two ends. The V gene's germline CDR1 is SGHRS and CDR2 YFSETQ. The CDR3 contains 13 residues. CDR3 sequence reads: CASSLAQDYGYTF. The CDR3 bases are TGCGCCAGCAGCTTGGCACAGGACTATGGCTACACCTTC.

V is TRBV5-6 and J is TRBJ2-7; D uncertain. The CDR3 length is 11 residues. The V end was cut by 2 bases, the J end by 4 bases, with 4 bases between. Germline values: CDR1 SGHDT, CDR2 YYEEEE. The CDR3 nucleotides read TGTGCCAGCAGCTTTCTATACGAGCAGTACTTC. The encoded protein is CASSFLYEQYF.

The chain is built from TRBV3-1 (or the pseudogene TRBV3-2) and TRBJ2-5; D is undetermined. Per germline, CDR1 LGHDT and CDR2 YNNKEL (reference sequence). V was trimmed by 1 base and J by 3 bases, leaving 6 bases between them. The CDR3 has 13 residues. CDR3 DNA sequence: TGTGCCAGCAGCCAAGGTCCAGAAGAGACCCAGTACTTC. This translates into CASSQGPEETQYF.

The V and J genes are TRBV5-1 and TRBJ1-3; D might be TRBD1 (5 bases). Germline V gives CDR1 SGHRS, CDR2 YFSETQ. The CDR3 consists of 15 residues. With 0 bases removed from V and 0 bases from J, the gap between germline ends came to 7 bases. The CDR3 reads CASSLGTTSGNTIYF. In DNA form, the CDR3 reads TGCGCCAGCAGCTTGGGGACAACCTCTGGAAACACCATATATTTT.

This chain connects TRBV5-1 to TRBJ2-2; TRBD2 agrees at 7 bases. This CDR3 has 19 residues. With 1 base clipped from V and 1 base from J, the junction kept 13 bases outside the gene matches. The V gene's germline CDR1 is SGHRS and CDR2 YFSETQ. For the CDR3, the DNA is TGCGCCAGCAGCTTGCGGGAGGAGATGCCGGGAGAGAACACCGGGGAGCTGTTTTTT. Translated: CASSLREEMPGENTGELFF.

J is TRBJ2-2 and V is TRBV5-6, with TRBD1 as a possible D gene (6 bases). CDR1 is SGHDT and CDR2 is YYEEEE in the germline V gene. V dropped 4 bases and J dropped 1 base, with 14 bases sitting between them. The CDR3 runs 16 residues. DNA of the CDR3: TGTGCCAGCAGCAAACCACTGACAGGGAACACCGGGGAGCTGTTTTTT. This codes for CASSKPLTGNTGELFF. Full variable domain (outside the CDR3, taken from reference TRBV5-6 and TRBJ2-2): DAGVTQSPTHLIKTRGQQVTLRCSPKSGHDTVSWYQQALGQGPQFIFQYYEEEERQRGNFPDRFSGHQFPNYSSELNVNALLLGDSALYLCASSKPLTGNTGELFFGEGSRLTVL.